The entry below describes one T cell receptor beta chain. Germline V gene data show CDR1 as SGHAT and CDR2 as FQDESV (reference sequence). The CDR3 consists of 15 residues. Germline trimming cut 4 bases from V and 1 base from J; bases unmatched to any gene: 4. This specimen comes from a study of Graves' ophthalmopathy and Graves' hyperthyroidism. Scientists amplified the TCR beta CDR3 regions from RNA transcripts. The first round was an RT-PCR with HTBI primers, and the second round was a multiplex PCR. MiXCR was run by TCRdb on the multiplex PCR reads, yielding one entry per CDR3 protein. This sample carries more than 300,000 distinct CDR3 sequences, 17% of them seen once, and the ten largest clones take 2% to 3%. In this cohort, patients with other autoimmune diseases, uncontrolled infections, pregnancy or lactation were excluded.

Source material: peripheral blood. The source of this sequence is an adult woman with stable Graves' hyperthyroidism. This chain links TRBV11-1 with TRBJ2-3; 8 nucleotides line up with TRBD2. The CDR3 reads CASSSLGGGTDTQYF. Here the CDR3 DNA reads TGTGCCAGCAGCTCCCTCGGGGGGGGCACAGATACGCAGTATTTT.